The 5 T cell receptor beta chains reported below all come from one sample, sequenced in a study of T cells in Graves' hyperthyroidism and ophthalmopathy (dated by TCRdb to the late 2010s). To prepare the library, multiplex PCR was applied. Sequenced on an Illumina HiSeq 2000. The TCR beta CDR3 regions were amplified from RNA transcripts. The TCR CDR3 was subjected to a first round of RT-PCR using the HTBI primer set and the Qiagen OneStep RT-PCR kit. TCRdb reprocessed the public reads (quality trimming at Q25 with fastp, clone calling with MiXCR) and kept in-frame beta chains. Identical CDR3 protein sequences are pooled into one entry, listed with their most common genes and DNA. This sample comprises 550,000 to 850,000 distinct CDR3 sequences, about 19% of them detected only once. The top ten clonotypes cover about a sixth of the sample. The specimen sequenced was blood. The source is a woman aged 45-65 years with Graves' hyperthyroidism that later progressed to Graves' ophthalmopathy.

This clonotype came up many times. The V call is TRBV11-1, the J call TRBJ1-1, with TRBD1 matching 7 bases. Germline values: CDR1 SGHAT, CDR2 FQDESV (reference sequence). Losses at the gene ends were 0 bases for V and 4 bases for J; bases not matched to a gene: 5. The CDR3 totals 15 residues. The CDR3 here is CASSLAPGGITEAFF. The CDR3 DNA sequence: TGTGCCAGCAGCTTAGCTCCAGGGGGGATCACTGAAGCTTTCTTT.

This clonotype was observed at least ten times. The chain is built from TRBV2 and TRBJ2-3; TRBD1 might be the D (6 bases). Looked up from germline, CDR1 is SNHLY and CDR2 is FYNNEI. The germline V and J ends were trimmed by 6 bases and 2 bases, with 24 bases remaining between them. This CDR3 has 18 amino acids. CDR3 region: CASSDEWGTSIVTDTQYF. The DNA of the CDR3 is TGTGCCAGCAGCGACGAATGGGGGACATCTATAGTCACAGATACGCAGTATTTT.

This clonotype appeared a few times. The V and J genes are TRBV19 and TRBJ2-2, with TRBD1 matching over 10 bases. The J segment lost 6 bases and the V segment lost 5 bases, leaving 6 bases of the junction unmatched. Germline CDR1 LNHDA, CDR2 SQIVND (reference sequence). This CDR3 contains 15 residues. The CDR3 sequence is CASSVGTGVPGELFF. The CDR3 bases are TGTGCCAGTAGTGTTGGGACAGGGGTCCCCGGGGAGCTGTTTTTT.

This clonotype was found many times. The CDR3 DNA reads TGCAGTGCTAGAACAGGGCAAATCTCCTACGAGCAGTACTTC. Translated, it gives CSARTGQISYEQYF. V gene TRBV20-1 combines with J gene TRBJ2-7; maybe TRBD1 (6 bases). Per the germline V gene, CDR1 is DFQATT and CDR2 is SNEGSKA (reference sequence). This CDR3 has 14 amino acids. V was shortened by 2 bases and J by 0 bases, with 11 bases between the two germline ends.

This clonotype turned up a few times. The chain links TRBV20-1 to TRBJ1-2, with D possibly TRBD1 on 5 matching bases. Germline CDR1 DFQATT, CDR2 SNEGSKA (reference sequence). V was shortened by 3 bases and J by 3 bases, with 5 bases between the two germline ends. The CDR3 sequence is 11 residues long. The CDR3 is CSARGDYGYTF. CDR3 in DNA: TGCAGTGCTAGGGGGGACTATGGCTACACCTTC.